Listed below are T cell receptor beta chains from one sample, sequenced in a study of vaccination and CD4 T cells after COVID-19. Antigens of these TCRs are unknown. TCRdb reprocessed the PCR reads via MiXCR and lists one record per CDR3 protein. The profile shows 15,000 to 20,000 distinct CDR3 sequences, roughly 55% of them singletons. Source material: CD4+ T cells from blood, cultured in vitro. The receptors here all came from a human donor who had recovered from COVID-19. CDR3s include the opening cysteine and the closing phenylalanine or tryptophan. A D gene is named only where the DNA matches it firmly. Size tells how often a clone was seen (once, few, many) or the class of an expanded clone, and some rows leave it out.

v_call	cdr3_length	clone_size	j_call	d_call	cdr3_nt	cdr3_aa
TRBV29-1	14	few	TRBJ1-2	-	TGCAGCGTTGAAGGGGACGGGGACTCCTATGGCTACACCTTC	CSVEGDGDSYGYTF
TRBV6-5	17	-	TRBJ1-2	-	TGTGCCAGCAGTTACTCGACCCGACAGATGGATAACTATGGCTACACCTTC	CASSYSTRQMDNYGYTF
TRBV6-1	13	-	TRBJ2-1	-	TGTGCCAGCAGTGTTGGTGTGAACAATGAGCAGTTCTTC	CASSVGVNNEQFF
TRBV7-8	13	-	TRBJ1-2	TRBD1	TGTGCCAGCAGGCGACAGGGGGCGGATGGCTACACCTTC	CASRRQGADGYTF
TRBV4-3	16	-	TRBJ1-1	-	TGCGCCAGCAGCCAAACTGGGGGCGCGTGGGACACTGAAGCTTTCTTT	CASSQTGGAWDTEAFF
TRBV11-2	14	few	TRBJ2-2	-	TGTGCCAGCAGCTTAGACCTCCCCACCGGGGAGCTGTTTTTT	CASSLDLPTGELFF
TRBV20-1	15	few	TRBJ2-3	-	TGCAGTGCCCGCCCCCCCGCTACTAGCACAGATACGCAGTATTTT	CSARPPATSTDTQYF
TRBV21-1	14	-	TRBJ2-6	-	TGTGCCAGCAGCCTGAGCTCTGGGGCCAACGTCCTGACTTTC	CASSLSSGANVLTF
TRBV7-2	13	-	TRBJ1-1	-	TGTGCCAGCAGCCTGGGCCAGAACACTGAAGCTATCTTT	CASSLGQNTEAIF
TRBV19	13	few	TRBJ1-5	-	TGTGCCAGTAGTAGCGGACGCGATCAGCCCCAGCATTTT	CASSSGRDQPQHF
TRBV15	19	few	TRBJ2-2	TRBD2	TGTGCCACCAGCAGAGATTTGATGTACCCAGCGGGATACACCGGGGAGCTGTTTTTT	CATSRDLMYPAGYTGELFF
TRBV20-1	17	-	TRBJ1-6	-	TGCAGTGCTAGAGATGGGGCGGGGGGGACGTTGGATTCACCCCTCCACTTT	CSARDGAGGTLDSPLHF
TRBV2	12	few	TRBJ1-2	-	TGTGCCAGCCCGGGACTTTACTATGGCTACACCTTC	CASPGLYYGYTF
TRBV6-5	16	few	TRBJ2-3	TRBD2	TGTGCCAGCAGTTACGGGGGGGAAACGGTCACAGATACGCAGTATTTT	CASSYGGETVTDTQYF
TRBV7-9	15	few	TRBJ1-6	-	TGTGCCAGCAGCCGACTTGGGGGTAATAATTCACCCCTCCACTTT	CASSRLGGNNSPLHF
TRBV30	11	-	TRBJ1-1	-	TGTGCCTGGAAGAGTTACACTGAAGCTTTCTTT	CAWKSYTEAFF
TRBV7-9	15	-	TRBJ2-3	-	TGTGCCAGCAGCTTAGGGTTGTCAGTAACAGATACGCAGTATTTT	CASSLGLSVTDTQYF
TRBV12-3/TRBV12-4	14	-	TRBJ2-5	-	TGTGCCAGCAGGCCCAGGGGTGGCCAAGAGACCCAGTACTTC	CASRPRGGQETQYF
TRBV5-1	15	-	TRBJ1-5	TRBD1	TGCGCCAGCAGCTTTGGGACAGCTAGCAATCAGCCCCAGCATTTT	CASSFGTASNQPQHF
TRBV10-3	14	-	TRBJ2-1	-	TGTGCCATCAGTGAGGCCAGGGGGGGTTTAGAGCAGTTCTTC	CAISEARGGLEQFF
TRBV6-1	18	-	TRBJ1-1	TRBD1	TGTGCCAGCAGTGTGGTCTACCGGCGGGGACAGGGGAACACTGAAGCTTTCTTT	CASSVVYRRGQGNTEAFF
TRBV29-1	19	-	TRBJ1-1	-	TGCAGCGTTGAACTCGTCGGAAAGTGGGGGGGGGGGGAGGGCACTGAAGCTTTCTTT	CSVELVGKWGGGEGTEAFF